The 15 T cell receptor beta chains below were found in one sample sequenced in a study of radiation and T cells in renal cell carcinoma. Using immunoSEQ multiplex PCR, the repertoire was profiled, and TCRdb retains in-frame clones only, with some absent. Among approximately 92,000 clones listed, 70% to 90% were seen once. Time point noted: blood 4 weeks post-SBRT, at nephrectomy. Treatment of the sample: 15 Gy SBRT to primary tumor, nephrectomy 4 weeks later. The specimen was blood, collected from a patient whose treatment included radiotherapy and nephrectomy. These receptors all come from a man aged 50-60 years with renal cell carcinoma.

The gene calls are TRBV7-9 and TRBJ1-2, with D unresolved. This CDR3 is 13 amino acids long. CDR1 is SEHNR and CDR2 is FQNEAQ in the germline V gene (reference sequence). V was pared by 4 bases and J by 4 bases, with 10 bases between. CDR3 DNA sequence: TGTGCCAGCAGCTCGGACCCTACCTATGGCTACACCTTC. This codes for CASSSDPTYGYTF.

The chain couples TRBV6-5 to TRBJ1-2; the match to TRBD1 covers 10 bases. Germline CDR1 MNHEY, CDR2 SVGAGI. The CDR3 runs to 14 residues. Losses at the gene ends were 2 bases for V and 5 bases for J; bases not matched to a gene: 2. DNA for the CDR3: TGTGCCAGCAGTTACGACAGGGGGCGATATGGCTACACCTTC. The encoded protein is CASSYDRGRYGYTF.

This chain uses TRBV5-1 with TRBJ2-5; 14 nucleotides agree with TRBD2. Germline lookup yields CDR1 SGHRS and CDR2 YFSETQ. CDR3 size: 15 residues. V was clipped by 0 bases and J by 5 bases; unmatched bases: 0. The CDR3 DNA follows: TGCGCCAGCAGCTTGGGGACTAGCGGGAGGGAGACCCAGTACTTC. Protein: CASSLGTSGRETQYF.

This clone was seen just once. The chain is built from TRBV25-1 and TRBJ2-7; D remains ambiguous. The V and J ends lost 4 bases and 5 bases respectively, with 9 bases between them. The CDR3 extends over 12 amino acids. Germline-derived CDR1 and CDR2 are MGHDK and SYGVNS. The CDR3 sequence is CASSAFNHEQYF. The DNA of the CDR3 is TGTGCCAGCAGTGCCTTTAACCACGAGCAGTACTTC.

The chain is built from TRBV15 and TRBJ2-5, with 11 bases lining up with TRBD1. Per germline, CDR1 LNHNV and CDR2 YYDKDF (reference sequence). This CDR3 region has 16 residues. Trimming took 4 bases from V and 0 from J; bases not matched to a gene: 4. The DNA of the CDR3 is TGTGCCACCAGCACTAGGGACAGGGGGAACCAAGAGACCCAGTACTTC. It specifies CATSTRDRGNQETQYF.

This clone has just a few counts. The chain uses TRBV4-3 and TRBJ1-1; D uncertain. Germline CDR1 and CDR2: LGHNA and YSLEER. This CDR3 is built from 14 residues. Trimming took 5 bases from V and 4 from J, leaving 14 bases between them. The CDR3 loop reads CASSARVGGTEAFF. The CDR3 DNA sequence: TGCGCCAGCAGCGCTCGAGTGGGAGGCACTGAAGCTTTCTTT.

CDR3 protein: CASSVGVASNTEAFF. The CDR3 coding sequence is TGTGCCAGCAGCGTAGGGGTAGCGTCTAACACTGAAGCTTTCTTT. This sequence joins TRBV9 and TRBJ1-1; no clear D. The germline CDR1 and CDR2 sequences are SGDLS and YYNGEE. Trimming removed 0 bases at V and 2 bases at J, with 11 bases between. There are 15 residues in the CDR3. Filled out from reference TRBV9 and TRBJ1-1, the complete variable domain reads DSGVTQTPKHLITATGQRVTLRCSPRSGDLSVYWYQQSLDQGLQFLIQYYNGEERAKGNILERFSAQQFPDLHSELNLSSLELGDSALYFCASSVGVASNTEAFFGQGTRLTVV.

This clone has a handful of counts. This chain uses TRBV11-2 with TRBJ1-1; 10 bases align to TRBD1. Germline-derived CDR1 and CDR2 are SGHAT and FQNNGV. The CDR3 extends over 19 amino acids. Trimming took 5 bases from V and 0 from J; bases not matched to a gene: 15. The CDR3 coding sequence is TGTGCCAGCAGCCGAAGATTAACGCGGACAGGGGGAATGAACACTGAAGCTTTCTTT. This sequence encodes CASSRRLTRTGGMNTEAFF.

This clone is a singleton in its sample. This chain joins TRBV5-1 and TRBJ1-3, with D unclear. V lost 0 bases and J 0 bases, leaving 10 bases between the germline ends. This CDR3 has 16 residues. Germline loops: CDR1 SGHRS, CDR2 YFSETQ. The CDR3 sequence is CASSLAPESSGNTIYF. The CDR3 coding sequence is TGCGCCAGCAGCTTGGCGCCGGAGAGCTCTGGAAACACCATATATTTT.

This clone was seen a few times. This chain links TRBV30 with TRBJ1-1; no reliable D call. Trimming shortened V by 2 bases and J by 5 bases, and 12 bases separated the two germline ends. Germline CDR1 and CDR2: GTSNPN and SVGIG (reference sequence). This CDR3 region has 13 residues. The CDR3 protein is CAWSHLSSTEAFF. The CDR3, as DNA: TGTGCCTGGAGTCATCTGAGTTCGACTGAAGCTTTCTTT.

This rearrangement joins TRBV10-1 to TRBJ1-5; tentative D call: TRBD1 (6 bases). This CDR3 is 17 amino acids long. Germline V gene data show CDR1 as WNHNN and CDR2 as SYGVQD (reference sequence). Trimming cost V 2 bases and J 5 bases, with 19 bases left between them. The CDR3 region has the DNA TGCGCCAGCAGTGAGCCCCCGAGATCAGGGGTACATCAGCCCCAGCATTTT. This translates into CASSEPPRSGVHQPQHF.

This chain links TRBV9 with TRBJ1-6; D is possibly TRBD1 (5 bases). CDR3 length: 15 amino acids. Trimming left V 0 bases short and J 3 bases short, with 7 bases between. CDR1 and CDR2 (germline): SGDLS, YYNGEE. The CDR3 loop is CASSVEGVYNSPLHF. The DNA of the CDR3 is TGTGCCAGCAGCGTAGAAGGGGTCTATAATTCACCCCTCCACTTT. The variable domain in full, with the rest retrieved from reference TRBV9 and TRBJ1-6, is DSGVTQTPKHLITATGQRVTLRCSPRSGDLSVYWYQQSLDQGLQFLIQYYNGEERAKGNILERFSAQQFPDLHSELNLSSLELGDSALYFCASSVEGVYNSPLHFGNGTRLTVT.

The genes are TRBV28 and TRBJ1-1; 7 bases line up with TRBD1. V lost 8 bases, J lost 1 base, and 7 bases stayed unmatched. Germline V CDR1 and CDR2: MDHEN, SYDVKM. The CDR3 consists of 14 residues. The CDR3 DNA reads as TGTGCCAGCGCCCCCGGGACAGAGAACACTGAAGCTTTCTTT. This gives the protein CASAPGTENTEAFF.

The chain has TRBV2 and TRBJ2-2, with 8 bases that match TRBD2. In germline, CDR1 is SNHLY, CDR2 FYNNEI. J was trimmed by 5 bases and V by 7 bases; bases with no gene match: 9. The CDR3 is 15 amino acids. DNA for the CDR3: TGTGCCAGCACCGCGGCGGGGGGATGGACCGGGGAGCTGTTTTTT. Translated: CASTAAGGWTGELFF.

The chain couples TRBV7-2 to TRBJ1-5; D gene ambiguous. Germline values: CDR1 SGHTA, CDR2 FQGNSA. V was clipped by 1 base and J by 6 bases, with 7 bases between them. The CDR3 runs 13 residues. The CDR3 bases are TGTGCCAGCAGCTTAGGGCGGCTTCAGCCCCAGCATTTT. This codes for CASSLGRLQPQHF.